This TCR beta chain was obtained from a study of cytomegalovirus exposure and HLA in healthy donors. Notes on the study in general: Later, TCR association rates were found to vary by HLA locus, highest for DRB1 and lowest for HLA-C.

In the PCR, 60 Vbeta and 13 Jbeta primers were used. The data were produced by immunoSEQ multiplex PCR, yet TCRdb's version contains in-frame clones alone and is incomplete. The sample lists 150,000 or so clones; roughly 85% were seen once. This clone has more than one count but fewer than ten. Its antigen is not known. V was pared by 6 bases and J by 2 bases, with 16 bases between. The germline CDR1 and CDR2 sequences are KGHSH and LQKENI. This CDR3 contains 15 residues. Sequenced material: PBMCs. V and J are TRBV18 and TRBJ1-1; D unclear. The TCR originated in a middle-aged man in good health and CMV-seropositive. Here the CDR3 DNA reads TGTGCCAGCTCGACCAATACGGGTACCAACACTGAAGCTTTCTTT. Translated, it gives CASSTNTGTNTEAFF.